This T cell receptor (beta chain) was profiled in a study of T cells in Graves' hyperthyroidism and ophthalmopathy. CDR1 is GTSNPN and CDR2 is SVGIG in the germline V gene (reference sequence). Germline trimming cut 1 base from V and 5 bases from J; bases unmatched to any gene: 6. The CDR3 is 14 amino acids. This clonotype was seen repeatedly, ten times or more. TCR beta CDR3 sequences were amplified from RNA transcripts. The TCR CDR3 first-round RT-PCR relied on the HTBI primer set. TCRdb independently ran MiXCR on the multiplex PCR reads; one entry per CDR3 protein. This sample carries 250,000 to 300,000 distinct CDR3 sequences, over 12% of them seen once, and the ten largest clones take over 25%.

Sequencing used blood. The V and J genes are TRBV30 and TRBJ2-7; TRBD1 matches at 9 bases. The origin of this receptor is a woman between 50 and 59 years old with Graves' hyperthyroidism that later progressed to Graves' ophthalmopathy. CDR3 region: CAWSEDRGLDEQYF. CDR3 nucleotides: TGTGCCTGGAGTGAGGACAGGGGCCTCGACGAGCAGTACTTC.